This record covers a single T cell receptor (beta chain). TCRdb's copy holds only in-frame clones and misses some; the assay was immunoSEQ multiplex PCR. The sample carries about 83,000 clones, about 92% recorded once. Germline CDR1 reads GTSNPN; CDR2 reads SVGIG (reference sequence). The CDR3 runs 16 residues. V shed 1 base, J shed 7 bases, and the junction held 8 bases outside the gene matches. The sample belongs to a study of technical replicates of blood from a few donors. Input material: T cells isolated from PBMCs. The receptor was isolated from a human donor in good health. The chain combines TRBV30 with TRBJ1-6, with 9 bases that match TRBD1. The CDR3 region is CAWSDRGQGLNSPLHF. CDR3 nucleotides: TGTGCCTGGAGTGATCGTGGACAGGGGCTGAATTCACCCCTCCACTTT.